These 30 T cell receptor beta chains originate from one sample sequenced in a study of cytomegalovirus exposure and HLA in healthy donors. 13 Jbeta primers and 60 Vbeta primers were used for the PCR. Sequencing was performed with immunoSEQ multiplex PCR; in TCRdb, only in-frame clones are kept and a portion is missing. The table lists around 130,000 clones, 80% to 90% of them singletons, with about 3% in the top ten. Input material: PBMCs. The receptors come from a woman aged 18-29 years in good health and CMV-seropositive.

To note about this clone: The sample has other DNA sequences that encode this CDR3 too. The gene calls are TRBV9 and TRBJ1-1; 7 bases line up with TRBD1. Losses at the gene ends were 3 bases for V and 3 bases for J; bases not matched to a gene: 2. CDR1 and CDR2 from the germline V gene are SGDLS and YYNGEE. The CDR3 is made up of 13 amino acids. The CDR3 region is CASSAQGDTEAFF. In nucleotides, the CDR3 is TGTGCCAGCAGCGCTCAGGGGGACACTGAAGCTTTCTTT. Complete variable domain (other parts from reference TRBV9 and TRBJ1-1): DSGVTQTPKHLITATGQRVTLRCSPRSGDLSVYWYQQSLDQGLQFLIQYYNGEERAKGNILERFSAQQFPDLHSELNLSSLELGDSALYFCASSAQGDTEAFFGQGTRLTVV.

The chain joins TRBV6-1 to TRBJ2-5; 10 bases are shared with TRBD2. Germline trimming cut 3 bases from V and 5 bases from J; bases unmatched to any gene: 6. Germline values: CDR1 MNHNS, CDR2 SASEGT. The CDR3 has 15 amino acids. The CDR3 coding sequence is TGTGCCAGCAGTGAGGAAGCGGGGGGGCGGGAGACCCAGTACTTC. This sequence encodes CASSEEAGGRETQYF.

The V and J genes are TRBV29-1 and TRBJ1-4, with TRBD1 matching 7 bases. V gave up 3 bases and J gave up 6 bases; unmatched junction bases: 4. Germline lookup yields CDR1 SQVTM and CDR2 ANQGSEA. The CDR3 spans 13 residues. CDR3 in amino acids: CSVETGRDEKLFF. DNA for the CDR3: TGCAGCGTTGAGACAGGGAGAGATGAAAAACTGTTTTTT. Full variable domain (missing parts from reference TRBV29-1 and TRBJ1-4): SAVISQKPSRDICQRGTSLTIQCQVDSQVTMMFWYRQQPGQSLTLIATANQGSEATYESGFVIDKFPISRPNLTFSTLTVSNMSPEDSSIYLCSVETGRDEKLFFGSGTQLSVL.

The rearrangement joins TRBV6-5 to TRBJ2-7, with 9 bases fitting TRBD1. The CDR3 has 15 residues. J gave up 3 bases and V 4 bases, and 7 bases lay outside the gene matches. Germline V gene lookup returns CDR1 MNHEY and CDR2 SVGAGI. CDR3 bases: TGTGCCAGCAGTTCAACAGGGGGCGGTCACTACGAGCAGTACTTC. It encodes CASSSTGGGHYEQYF.

This chain connects TRBV27 to TRBJ1-1, with D perhaps matching TRBD1 (5 bases). Per the germline V gene, CDR1 is MNHEY and CDR2 is SMNVEV (reference sequence). The CDR3 spans 12 residues. Trimming stripped 7 bases from V and 5 bases from J, with 11 bases between. The CDR3 loop reads CASKLGGTEAFF. Written as DNA, the CDR3 is TGTGCCAGCAAACTGGGGGGGACTGAAGCTTTCTTT.

The chain uses TRBV9 and TRBJ1-1, with TRBD1 matching 9 bases. With 3 bases clipped from V and 5 bases from J, the junction kept 8 bases outside the gene matches. The CDR3 covers 15 residues. The germline gives CDR1 SGDLS, CDR2 YYNGEE. The CDR3 spells CASSGPGQGGTEAFF. The CDR3 DNA sequence: TGTGCCAGCAGCGGACCGGGACAGGGAGGGACTGAAGCTTTCTTT.

The gene calls are TRBV9 and TRBJ2-5, with D possibly being TRBD1 (7 bases). Per germline, CDR1 SGDLS and CDR2 YYNGEE. The CDR3 consists of 18 residues. The V end lost 2 bases, the J end lost 0 bases, and 20 bases lay between the germline ends. In nucleotides, the CDR3 is TGTGCCAGCAGCGTCGGAGGGGGCGCGATTAAGTACCAAGAGACCCAGTACTTC. Protein sequence: CASSVGGGAIKYQETQYF.

This sequence joins TRBV6-1 and TRBJ1-5; 8 bases line up with TRBD1. This CDR3 spans 17 amino acids. CDR1 is MNHNS and CDR2 is SASEGT in the germline V gene. V lost 3 bases to trimming and J lost 4 bases; unmatched junction nucleotides: 11. The CDR3 sequence: CASSEKDRADWNQPQHF. CDR3 in DNA: TGTGCCAGCAGTGAGAAGGACAGGGCAGATTGGAATCAGCCCCAGCATTTT.

J is TRBJ1-1 and V is TRBV5-1, with D possibly matching TRBD1 (5 bases). The ends were cut back, 2 bases at V and 0 bases at J, with 8 bases in the middle. The CDR3 totals 14 residues. Germline loops: CDR1 SGHRS, CDR2 YFSETQ. In nucleotides, the CDR3 is TGCGCCAGCAGCTTAGGGGATGTGAACACTGAAGCTTTCTTT. This codes for CASSLGDVNTEAFF.

The chain links TRBV6-1 to TRBJ2-7; 8 bases line up with TRBD1. CDR1 is MNHNS and CDR2 is SASEGT in the germline V gene. Trimming removed 6 bases from V and 1 base from J; junction bases left unmatched: 8. The CDR3 has 15 amino acids. The CDR3 DNA reads TGTGCCAGCAGCGGGACAGGCTCCCGATCCTACGAGCAGTACTTC. Its protein is CASSGTGSRSYEQYF.

The chain is built from TRBV25-1 and TRBJ2-7, with 8 bases aligning to TRBD2. The CDR3 extends over 12 amino acids. Germline CDR1 reads MGHDK; CDR2 reads SYGVNS. The V segment lost 7 bases and the J segment 3 bases; nucleotides outside the gene matches: 2. DNA for the CDR3: TGTGCCAGCATCGCGGGGGGCTACGAGCAGTACTTC. Encoded protein: CASIAGGYEQYF.

The V call is TRBV30, the J call TRBJ1-1; 8 bases fit TRBD1. Germline-derived CDR1 and CDR2 are GTSNPN and SVGIG (reference sequence). V was pared by 4 bases and J by 0 bases, with 4 bases of the junction left unmatched. There are 14 residues in the CDR3. CDR3 residues: CAWTRGPMNTEAFF. As DNA, the CDR3 is TGTGCCTGGACCAGGGGGCCGATGAACACTGAAGCTTTCTTT.

The V gene is TRBV6-1, the J gene TRBJ1-1; TRBD1 matches at 8 bases. With V trimmed by 3 bases and J by 0 bases, 6 bases remained unmatched. The CDR3 extends over 16 amino acids. Germline V gene data show CDR1 as MNHNS and CDR2 as SASEGT. The CDR3, as DNA: TGTGCCAGCAGTGATGAATCACAGGGGGTGAACACTGAAGCTTTCTTT. The encoded protein is CASSDESQGVNTEAFF.

The chain couples TRBV5-1 to TRBJ2-7, with D possibly TRBD1 on 5 matching bases. V lost 4 bases and J 2 bases, leaving 16 bases between the germline ends. Germline CDR1 and CDR2: SGHRS and YFSETQ. CDR3 length: 15 residues. CDR3 sequence reads: CASSPSGAGTYEQYF. DNA for the CDR3: TGCGCCAGCAGCCCCAGTGGGGCTGGGACCTACGAGCAGTACTTC.

This chain uses TRBV28 with TRBJ1-1; the D is unclear. The CDR3 is made up of 13 amino acids. Between the trimmed V and J ends, which lost 2 bases and 8 bases, there was a span of 12 bases. Germline CDR1 reads MDHEN; CDR2 reads SYDVKM. This chain's CDR3 is CASSLAEPLEAFF. CDR3 DNA: TGTGCCAGCAGTTTAGCAGAACCCCTCGAAGCTTTCTTT.

This sequence joins TRBV5-1 and TRBJ2-1; the match to TRBD2 covers 11 bases. The germline V gene has CDR1 SGHRS and CDR2 YFSETQ. The J segment lost 4 bases and the V segment lost 0 bases, leaving 9 bases of the junction unmatched. The length of the CDR3 is 18 residues. The CDR3 region is CASSLASGASGGYNEQFF. The CDR3 DNA sequence: TGCGCCAGCAGCTTGGCAAGCGGGGCTAGCGGGGGGTACAATGAGCAGTTCTTC.

V usage is TRBV2 and J usage is TRBJ2-1; D not certain. From germline, CDR1 is SNHLY and CDR2 FYNNEI. The CDR3 extends over 16 amino acids. Trimming took 2 bases from V and 0 from J, leaving 11 bases between them. The CDR3 region has the DNA TGTGCCAGCAGTGAACAGCGAAGGAGCTCCTACAATGAGCAGTTCTTC. Its protein is CASSEQRRSSYNEQFF.

This clone has just a few counts. The chain has TRBV6-1 and TRBJ2-7; 8 positions agree with TRBD1. Germline-derived CDR1 and CDR2 are MNHNS and SASEGT. This CDR3 contains 17 residues. The V and J ends lost 0 bases and 9 bases, in that order; junction bases with no gene match: 16. The CDR3 bases are TGTGCCAGCAGTGAAGCCTACTTCCTTAACAGGGGGGACGGGCAGTACTTC. This gives the protein CASSEAYFLNRGDGQYF.

The chain uses TRBV5-1 and TRBJ1-1; D not resolved. The V gene's germline CDR1 is SGHRS and CDR2 YFSETQ. The CDR3 has 15 residues. Trimming removed 0 bases at V and 3 bases at J, with 12 bases between. The CDR3 loop reads CASSLAFRGDTEAFF. The CDR3 DNA reads as TGCGCCAGCAGCTTGGCATTTCGTGGAGACACTGAAGCTTTCTTT.

This rearrangement joins TRBV14 to TRBJ1-6; D uncertain. V dropped 0 bases and J dropped 9 bases, with 12 bases sitting between them. Germline V gene data show CDR1 as SGHDN and CDR2 as FVKESK. The CDR3 sequence is 15 residues long. The CDR3, as DNA: TGTGCCAGCAGCCAAGATGGGCTGGGTAGTTCACCCCTCCACTTT. This gives the protein CASSQDGLGSSPLHF.

This rearrangement joins TRBV29-1 to TRBJ2-7; TRBD1 matches 7 bases. Losses at the gene ends were 7 bases for V and 3 bases for J; bases not matched to a gene: 9. Germline loops: CDR1 SQVTM, CDR2 ANQGSEA. The CDR3 is made up of 13 amino acids. DNA of the CDR3: TGCAGCGCCATCCCGACAGGGAACTACGAGCAGTACTTC. Translating it yields CSAIPTGNYEQYF.

The chain couples TRBV4-1 to TRBJ2-7, with 8 bases lining up with TRBD1. The CDR3 spans 14 residues. Per germline, CDR1 MGHRA and CDR2 YSYEKL. Trimming removed 5 bases from V and 2 bases from J; junction bases left unmatched: 5. The CDR3 DNA follows: TGCGCCAGCAGCGTCCGACAGGGGCCCTACGAGCAGTACTTC. It yields the protein CASSVRQGPYEQYF.

The chain links TRBV7-3 to TRBJ2-5; no clear D gene. The length of the CDR3 is 15 residues. V was trimmed by 0 bases and J by 4 bases, leaving 12 bases between them. Germline V CDR1 and CDR2: SGHTA, FQGTGA. This CDR3 is CASSLTVAFGETQYF. CDR3 in DNA: TGTGCCAGCAGCTTAACAGTAGCCTTCGGAGAGACCCAGTACTTC.

The CDR3 loop is CAISESGGNTQYF. The CDR3 DNA reads as TGTGCCATCAGTGAGTCTGGCGGAAATACGCAGTATTTT. The chain couples TRBV10-3 to TRBJ2-3, with D unclear. The CDR3 length is 13 residues. Trimming pared 0 bases from V and 7 bases from J, leaving 8 bases between. Germline V gene lookup returns CDR1 ENHRY and CDR2 SYGVKD.

The CDR3, as DNA: TGTGCCAGCAGTGGGACAGGGAGTGGCTACACCTTC. It codes for CASSGTGSGYTF. The V gene is TRBV5-5, the J gene TRBJ1-2, with 9 bases lining up with TRBD1. CDR3 length: 12 amino acids. CDR1 and CDR2 from the germline V gene are SGHKS and YYEKEE (reference sequence). With 5 bases clipped from V and 7 bases from J, the junction kept 3 bases outside the gene matches.

CDR3 residues: CASAGTGAPKETQYF. The CDR3 nucleotides read TGTGCCAGCGCCGGGACAGGGGCACCGAAAGAGACCCAGTACTTC. The chain couples TRBV27 to TRBJ2-5; 10 bases are shared with TRBD1. This CDR3 is 15 amino acids long. Germline V CDR1 and CDR2: MNHEY, SMNVEV (reference sequence). V trimming: 8 bases; J trimming: 3 bases; junction bases outside the gene matches: 9.

J is TRBJ2-7 and V is TRBV4-1, with TRBD1 matching over 10 bases. Germline V lookup: CDR1 MGHRA, CDR2 YSYEKL. After removal of 3 bases from V and 7 bases from J, the junction contained 9 bases not matched to a gene. The CDR3 is 15 residues long. The CDR3 protein is CASSQTGGANGEQYF. The CDR3 DNA reads TGCGCCAGCAGCCAGACAGGGGGCGCGAATGGTGAGCAGTACTTC.

Worth noting for this clone: The conserved phenylalanine or tryptophan is not found at the CDR3 terminus, so this likely reflects a read error. The rearrangement links TRBV6-5 to TRBJ2-7, with 8 positions matching TRBD2. CDR1 is MNHEY and CDR2 is SVGAGI in the germline V gene. The trim removed 5 bases at V and 3 bases at J, leaving 9 bases unmatched. The CDR3 has 15 amino acids. This chain's CDR3 is CASSTPRRGVYEQYL. Written as DNA, the CDR3 is TGTGCCAGCAGTACCCCACGGCGGGGGGTCTACGAGCAGTACCTC.

The chain is built from TRBV19 and TRBJ2-4, with no clear D. There are 16 residues in the CDR3. V dropped 2 bases and J dropped 3 bases, with 14 bases sitting between them. Per the germline V gene, CDR1 is LNHDA and CDR2 is SQIVND (reference sequence). In nucleotides, the CDR3 is TGTGCCAGTAGTATAAGTCTGCCTCGCGGCAAAAACATTCAGTACTTC. Protein product: CASSISLPRGKNIQYF.

The chain carries TRBV5-1 and TRBJ2-7, with 7 bases identical to TRBD1. The CDR3 contains 14 residues. Germline-derived CDR1 and CDR2 are SGHRS and YFSETQ. V trimming: 3 bases; J trimming: 4 bases; junction bases outside the gene matches: 7. The CDR3 sequence: CASSWNRGSYEQYF. The CDR3 bases are TGCGCCAGCAGCTGGAACAGGGGTTCGTACGAGCAGTACTTC.